A selection of T cell receptor beta chains follows, all from one sample in a study of CD8+CD57+ T cells in acquired aplastic anemia. TCRdb re-called the reads through MiXCR, storing one row per CDR3 protein. This sample has 90,000 to 130,000 distinct CDR3 sequences, with around 49% found just once. Sequenced: sorted CD4+, CD8+, or CD8+CD57+ T cells (not recorded which) from PBMCs. The receptors originated from a human donor in good health, serving as a control. Each CDR3 is given with its conserved first and last residue. The order of the fields is J gene, V gene, D gene, clone size, CDR3 length, CDR3 DNA, CDR3 protein. The D gene is left open where the match is weak. Rows give clone size only sometimes, using once, few, many, or a class for an expanded clone.

TRBJ1-5,TRBV15,TRBD1,-,14,TGTGCCACCGGGGACAGGGAGAGGCATCAGCCCCAGCATTTT,CATGDRERHQPQHF
TRBJ1-3,TRBV9,-,many,15,TGTGCCAGCAGCCGCGGGGACATCTCTGGAAACACCATATATTTT,CASSRGDISGNTIYF
TRBJ1-5,TRBV2,TRBD1,many,12,TGTGCCAGCAGTCAGGGGGTTCAGCCCCAGCATTTT,CASSQGVQPQHF
TRBJ1-2,TRBV10-2,-,-,16,TGCGCCAGCAGTTCGACGGGGGGACCACGTTACTATGGCTACACCTTC,CASSSTGGPRYYGYTF
TRBJ1-1,TRBV6-6,-,few,15,TGTGCCAGCAGTTACGGGAATCTTGGGACTTCGAAAGCTTTCTTT,CASSYGNLGTSKAFF
TRBJ1-1,TRBV10-1,-,-,13,TGCGCGCCTGGAAGGGGCATGAACACTGAAGCTTTCTTT,CAPGRGMNTEAFF
TRBJ2-3,TRBV10-3,-,-,14,TGTGCCATACAACCACAGGGTAGCACAGATACGCAGTATTTT,CAIQPQGSTDTQYF
TRBJ1-1,TRBV29-1,-,-,11,TGCAGCGTTCGATTAGGACAGGAAGCTTTCTTT,CSVRLGQEAFF
TRBJ2-7,TRBV7-9,-,-,14,TGTGCCAGCAGCTTATCAGGGAGAGAATACGAGCAGTACTTC,CASSLSGREYEQYF
TRBJ1-6,TRBV4-1,-,many,16,TGCGCCAGCAGCCAAGCACCGGGACTGACGAATTCACCCCTCCACTTT,CASSQAPGLTNSPLHF
TRBJ1-3,TRBV29-1,-,many,15,TGCAGCGTCCAAGGCCGGGGAAACTCTGGAAACACCATATATTTT,CSVQGRGNSGNTIYF
TRBJ2-3,TRBV4-3,-,many,19,TGCGCCAGCAGCCAAGAACTCCCCCAACAACTCGTAGTCACAGATACGCAGTATTTT,CASSQELPQQLVVTDTQYF
TRBJ2-3,TRBV7-6,TRBD2,many,15,TGTGCCAGCAGCGGCAGCGGGGGGGCCACAGATACGCAGTATTTT,CASSGSGGATDTQYF
TRBJ2-7,TRBV6-1,-,many,14,TGTGCCAGCTCGCAAGTAGGGGGTCGGTACGAGCAGTACTTC,CASSQVGGRYEQYF
TRBJ1-5,TRBV25-1,-,few,14,TGTGCCAGCAGCCAACAGGGTGGCGAGCAGCCCCAGCATTTT,CASSQQGGEQPQHF
TRBJ1-1,TRBV19,TRBD1,-,15,TGTGCCAGTAGTGCAAAGGGGGCGATGAACACTGAAGCTTCCTTT,CASSAKGAMNTEASF
TRBJ1-1,TRBV10-3,-,few,10,TGTGCCACCGGGGGCACTGAAGCTTTCTTT,CATGGTEAFF
TRBJ2-5,TRBV11-3,TRBD2,-,16,TGTGCCAGCACCTTTAGAGGACTAGCGGCACAAGAGACCCAGTACTTC,CASTFRGLAAQETQYF
TRBJ1-1,TRBV7-6,-,many,13,TGTGCCAGCAGCTTAGCGCCGGGAACTGAAGCTTTCTTT,CASSLAPGTEAFF
TRBJ2-1,TRBV7-3,-,-,12,TGTGCCAGCAGCGGGGTAAACAATGAGCAGTTCTTC,CASSGVNNEQFF
TRBJ2-1,TRBV9,TRBD2,-,15,TGTGCCAGCAGCCCCTCTCGCGGGGGGGCGAATGAGCAGTTCTTC,CASSPSRGGANEQFF
TRBJ1-2,TRBV9,TRBD1,-,13,TGTGCCAGCAGCGCCTTAGGGGGCGTCGGCTACACCTTC,CASSALGGVGYTF
TRBJ1-2,TRBV25-1,-,-,13,TGTGCCAGCAGTGACGGGGGCGAGTATGGCTACACCTTC,CASSDGGEYGYTF
TRBJ2-5,TRBV15,TRBD1,-,14,TGTGCCACCAGCAGCCGACAGGGCCAAGAGACCCAGTACTTC,CATSSRQGQETQYF
TRBJ2-7,TRBV2,TRBD2,-,15,TGTGCCAGCAGTTGGACTAGCGGGGGCCCCTACGAGCAGTACTTC,CASSWTSGGPYEQYF
TRBJ1-5,TRBV20-1,-,few,12,TGCAGTGCTAGCAGACACAATCAGCCCCAGCATTTT,CSASRHNQPQHF
TRBJ1-1,TRBV11-1,-,-,14,TGTGCCAGCAGCACCAACATCTTCAGCACTGAAGCTTTCTTT,CASSTNIFSTEAFF
TRBJ2-7,TRBV7-8,-,-,14,TGTGCCAGCAGCTCCTTGCGAGGCAGCTACGAGCAGTACTTC,CASSSLRGSYEQYF
TRBJ1-2,TRBV7-9,-,many,14,TGTGCCAGCAGTCAGAAATCCAACAGCTATGGCTACACCTTC,CASSQKSNSYGYTF
TRBJ1-5,TRBV7-9,-,-,13,TGTGCCAGCAGATTTAACGGGAATCAGCCCCAGCATTTT,CASRFNGNQPQHF
TRBJ2-5,TRBV24-1,-,-,13,TGTGCCACCAGTGATACGGGGAAAGAGACCCAGTACTTC,CATSDTGKETQYF
TRBJ2-7,TRBV9,TRBD1,many,16,TGTGCCAGCAGCACAGAGGGGACAGGGCTTTCCTACGAGCAGTACTTC,CASSTEGTGLSYEQYF
TRBJ2-3,TRBV25-1,TRBD2,few,16,TGTGCCAGCAGCTTATGGGGGGGGGGAATAGCAGATACGCAGTATTTT,CASSLWGGGIADTQYF